One and the same sample provided the 2 T cell receptor beta chains below, sequenced in a study of neurological immune-mediated disorders. TCRdb called the 5' RACE reads again in MiXCR, with one record for every CDR3 protein. Altogether tens of thousands of distinct CDR3 sequences are present, under 5% being singletons, with the ten largest covering 6.5% to 7.5%. The source material was PBMCs. The source of these receptors is a young man with multiple sclerosis.

This clonotype turned up a few times. The junction does not match germline at one end; this may be a read error. This sequence joins TRBV20-1 and TRBJ1-5; D perhaps matches TRBD1 (6 bases). The CDR3 has 15 amino acids. The germline V gene encodes CDR1 DFQATT and CDR2 SNEGSKA (reference sequence). CDR3 bases: TGCAGTGCTATTATGGGGGCGCGGAGCAATCAGCCCCAGAATTTT. Encoded protein: CSAIMGARSNQPQNF.

This clonotype was seen many times. The V gene is TRBV7-9, the J gene TRBJ1-1; the D is unclear. CDR3 size: 14 residues. Germline loops: CDR1 SEHNR, CDR2 FQNEAQ (reference sequence). Trimming removed 3 bases from V and 1 base from J, with 9 bases in between. The CDR3 region is CASSFLQRNTEAFF. The DNA of the CDR3 is TGTGCCAGCAGCTTCCTACAGAGGAACACTGAAGCTTTCTTT.